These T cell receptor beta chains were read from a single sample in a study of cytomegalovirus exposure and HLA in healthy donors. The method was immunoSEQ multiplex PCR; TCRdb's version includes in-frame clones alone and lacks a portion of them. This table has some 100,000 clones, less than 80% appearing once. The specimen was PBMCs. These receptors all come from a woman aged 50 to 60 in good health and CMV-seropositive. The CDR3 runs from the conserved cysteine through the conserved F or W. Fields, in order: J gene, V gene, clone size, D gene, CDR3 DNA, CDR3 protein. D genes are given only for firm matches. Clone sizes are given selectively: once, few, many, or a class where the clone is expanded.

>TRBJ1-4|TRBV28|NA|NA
TGTGCCAGCAGTCCTCCAACAGGGACAACTAATGAAAAACTGTTTTTT
CASSPPTGTTNEKLFF
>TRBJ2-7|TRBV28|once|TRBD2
TGTGCCAGCACCGAATTAGCGGGAAGATCCTACGAGCAGTACTTC
CASTELAGRSYEQYF
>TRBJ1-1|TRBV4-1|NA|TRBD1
TGCGCCAGCAGCCAACTTGACAGGGGGTCACAGGCTTTCTTT
CASSQLDRGSQAFF
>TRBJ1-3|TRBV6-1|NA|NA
TGTGCCAGCAGTGTAGTTTCTCCTGGAAACACCATATATTTT
CASSVVSPGNTIYF
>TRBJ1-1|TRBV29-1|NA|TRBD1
TGCAGCGTTGACAGGGGGGAGAACACTGAAGCTTTCTTT
CSVDRGENTEAFF
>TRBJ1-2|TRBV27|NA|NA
TGTGCCAGCAGTTTTTGGGCGGGAGGGTCAAGACGCTACACCTTC
CASSFWAGGSRRYTF
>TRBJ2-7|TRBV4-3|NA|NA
TGCGCCAGCAGCCAAGCGCAGGGGATGAACTCCTACGAGCAGTACTTC
CASSQAQGMNSYEQYF
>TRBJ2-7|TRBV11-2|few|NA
TGTGCCAGCAGCTTCGGCAGGGGAAGGGGCGAGCAGTACTTC
CASSFGRGRGEQYF
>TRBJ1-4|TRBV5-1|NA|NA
TGCGCCAGCAGCGGTGGGGGGGATGAAAAACTGTTTTTT
CASSGGGDEKLFF
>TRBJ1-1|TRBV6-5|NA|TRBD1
TGTGCCAGCAGTTACATCGGGACAGAGTCTGAAGCTTTCTTT
CASSYIGTESEAFF
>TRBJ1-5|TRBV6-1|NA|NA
TGTGCCAGCACCGACCTTACGGGTCAGCCCCAGCATTTT
CASTDLTGQPQHF
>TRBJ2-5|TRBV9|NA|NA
TGTGCCAGCAGCTACGGAGGAGAGGAGACCCAGTACTTC
CASSYGGEETQYF
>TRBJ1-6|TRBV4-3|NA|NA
TGCGCCAGCAGCCAAGAGTTTCTCGCAGGGTCCCCCCTCCACTTT
CASSQEFLAGSPLHF
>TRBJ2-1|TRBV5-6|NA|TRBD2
TGTGCCAGCAGCCACCGCGGGGGGTCCTACAATGAGCAGTTCTTC
CASSHRGGSYNEQFF
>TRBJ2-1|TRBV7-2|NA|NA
TGTGCCAGCAGCTTATCTGTCAATGAGCAGTTCTTC
CASSLSVNEQFF
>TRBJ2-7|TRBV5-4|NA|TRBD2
TGTGCCAGCAGCTTGGGGCGGGAGGGTAGATACGAGCAGTACTTC
CASSLGREGRYEQYF
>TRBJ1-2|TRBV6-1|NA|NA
TGTGCCAGCAGCTACGACGGGGGTAGGGTCTACACCTTC
CASSYDGGRVYTF
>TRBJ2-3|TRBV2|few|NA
TGTGCCAGCACCCGCGGTTATAGCACAGATACGCAGTATTTT
CASTRGYSTDTQYF